This is a list of T cell receptor beta chains from one sample in a study of a mutant IDH1 vaccine in newly diagnosed glioma. These receptors lack a known antigen. TCRdb's table, derived via immunoSEQ multiplex PCR, lists solely in-frame clones and lacks some. The sample records about 50,000 clones, about four fifths being singletons. Here the sequenced sample was PBMCs, taken from a glioma patient whose treatment included an IDH1 peptide vaccine. These receptors originate from a young woman with glioma. Some clones in this sample may be carry-over from other donors' samples. Each CDR3 is given with its conserved first and last residue. The D gene is left open where the match is weak. Rows may omit the clone size; those that give it use once, few, many or a size class.

clone_size j_call v_call d_call cdr3_aa cdr3_nt
. TRBJ2-7 TRBV10-3 . CAISESTYEQYF TGTGCCATCAGTGAGTCTACCTACGAGCAGTACTTC
once TRBJ1-2 TRBV14 . CASSQTPATNYGYTF TGTGCCAGCAGCCAGACCCCCGCAACTAACTATGGCTACACCTTC
once TRBJ2-2 TRBV7-9 . CASSLVGELFF TGTGCCAGCAGCCTCGTAGGGGAGCTGTTTTTT
. TRBJ1-4 TRBV30 . CAWSEGKGSMKLFF TGTGCCTGGAGTGAGGGAAAGGGATCGATGAAACTGTTTTTT
few TRBJ1-1 TRBV29-1 . CSVGGQEAFF TGCAGCGTTGGGGGGCAGGAAGCTTTCTTT
once TRBJ1-1 TRBV23-1 TRBD1 CASSRTGDGMAEAFF TGCGCCAGCAGCCGCACAGGGGACGGGATGGCTGAAGCTTTCTTT
few TRBJ1-4 TRBV20-1 . CSARLTEKLFF TGCAGTGCTAGACTTACTGAAAAACTGTTTTTT
. TRBJ1-2 TRBV6-1 TRBD1 CASSLTGEGYTF TGTGCCAGCAGTCTCACAGGGGAAGGCTACACCTTC
. TRBJ2-7 TRBV4-1 TRBD2 CASSQAASGKTYEQYF TGCGCCAGCAGCCAAGCGGCTAGCGGCAAAACCTACGAGCAGTACTTC
. TRBJ1-5 TRBV27 TRBD1 CASSLQGAGNQPQHF TGTGCCAGCAGTTTACAGGGGGCGGGCAATCAGCCCCAGCATTTT
. TRBJ1-4 TRBV11-2 TRBD1 CASSLGRQGAQNEKLFF TGTGCCAGCAGCTTAGGGCGACAGGGGGCGCAGAATGAAAAACTGTTTTTT
once TRBJ2-7 TRBV15 . CATSKALDGFYEQYF TGTGCCACCAGCAAGGCCCTGGACGGTTTTTACGAGCAGTACTTC
. TRBJ1-5 TRBV27 TRBD1 CASSTSTGEQPQHF TGTGCCAGCAGTACCTCGACAGGGGAACAGCCCCAGCATTTT
. TRBJ2-1 TRBV19 . CASNPRTRGNEQFF TGTGCCAGTAATCCAAGGACCAGGGGTAATGAGCAGTTCTTC
. TRBJ2-5 TRBV6-1 TRBD1 CASSYAGGHQETQYF TGTGCCAGCAGCTACGCAGGGGGACACCAAGAGACCCAGTACTTC
. TRBJ2-2 TRBV27 . CASSFQSGIPMTGELFF TGTGCCAGCAGTTTCCAATCCGGGATCCCCATGACTGGGGAGCTGTTTTTT
. TRBJ2-5 TRBV29-1 TRBD1 CSVEEELGQGSYQETQYF TGCAGCGTTGAAGAAGAATTGGGACAGGGATCGTACCAAGAGACCCAGTACTTC
. TRBJ2-7 TRBV5-5 . CASSPPPF TGTGCCAGCAGCCCACCGCCCTTC